This T cell receptor beta chain was sequenced during a study of response to subunit inactivated influenza vaccine. General study points: That few new T cells are recruited by each seasonal influenza vaccination was the authors' suggestion.

About this clonotype: What it binds is unknown.

A single record per CDR3 protein comes from TCRdb applying MiXCR to the RT-PCR reads. Of about 240,000 distinct CDR3 sequences listed, over 9% are singletons. V was trimmed by 4 bases and J by 7 bases, leaving 20 bases between them. In germline, CDR1 is SGHDN, CDR2 FVKESK. The CDR3 length is 16 residues. The specimen comprised non-naive T cells sorted from PBMCs, sampled around 14 days before vaccination. This TCR came from a middle-aged man who received an inactivated influenza vaccine. The chain links TRBV14 to TRBJ2-1; D is uncertain. Here the CDR3 reads CASSPQSGSRRNEQFF. The CDR3 nucleotides are TGTGCCAGCAGCCCCCAGTCCGGCAGTAGAAGGAATGAGCAGTTCTTC.